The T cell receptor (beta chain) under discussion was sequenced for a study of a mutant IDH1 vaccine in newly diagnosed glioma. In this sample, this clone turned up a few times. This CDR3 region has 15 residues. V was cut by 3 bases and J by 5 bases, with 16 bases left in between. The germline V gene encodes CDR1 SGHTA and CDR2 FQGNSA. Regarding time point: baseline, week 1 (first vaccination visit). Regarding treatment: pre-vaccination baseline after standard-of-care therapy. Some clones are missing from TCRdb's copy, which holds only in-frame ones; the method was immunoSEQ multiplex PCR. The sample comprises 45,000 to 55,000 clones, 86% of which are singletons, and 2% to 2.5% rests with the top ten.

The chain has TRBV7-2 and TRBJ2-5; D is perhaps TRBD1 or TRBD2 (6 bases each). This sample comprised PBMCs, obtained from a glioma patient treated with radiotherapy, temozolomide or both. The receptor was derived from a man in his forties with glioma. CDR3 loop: CASSFQSGGGETQYF. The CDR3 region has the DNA TGTGCCAGCAGCTTTCAAAGCGGAGGGGGGGAGACCCAGTACTTC.